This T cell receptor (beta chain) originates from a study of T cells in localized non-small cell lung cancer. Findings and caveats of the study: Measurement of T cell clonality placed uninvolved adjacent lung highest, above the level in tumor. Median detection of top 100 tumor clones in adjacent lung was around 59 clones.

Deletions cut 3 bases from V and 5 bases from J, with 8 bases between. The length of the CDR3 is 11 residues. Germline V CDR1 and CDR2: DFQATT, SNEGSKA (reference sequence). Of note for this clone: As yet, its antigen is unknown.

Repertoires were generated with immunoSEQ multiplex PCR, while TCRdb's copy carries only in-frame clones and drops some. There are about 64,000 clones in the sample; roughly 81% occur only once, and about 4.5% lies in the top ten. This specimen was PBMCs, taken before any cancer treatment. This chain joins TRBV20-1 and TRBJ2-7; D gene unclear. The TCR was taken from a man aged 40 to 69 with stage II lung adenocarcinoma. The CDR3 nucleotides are TGCAGTGCTAGGACTGTCCACGAGCAGTACTTC. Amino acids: CSARTVHEQYF.